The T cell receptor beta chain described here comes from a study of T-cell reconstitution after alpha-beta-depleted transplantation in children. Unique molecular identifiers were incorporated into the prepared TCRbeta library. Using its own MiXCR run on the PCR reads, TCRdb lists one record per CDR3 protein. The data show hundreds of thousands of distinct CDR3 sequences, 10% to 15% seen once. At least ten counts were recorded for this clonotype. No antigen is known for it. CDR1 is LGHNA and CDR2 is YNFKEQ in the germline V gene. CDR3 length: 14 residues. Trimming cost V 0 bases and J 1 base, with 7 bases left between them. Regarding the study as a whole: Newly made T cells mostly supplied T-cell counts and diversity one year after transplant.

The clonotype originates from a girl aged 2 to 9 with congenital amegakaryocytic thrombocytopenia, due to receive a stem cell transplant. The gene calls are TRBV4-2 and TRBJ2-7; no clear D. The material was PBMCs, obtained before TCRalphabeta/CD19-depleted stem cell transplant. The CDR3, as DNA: TGTGCCAGCAGCCAAGACGTCAGTTCCTACGAGCAGTACTTC. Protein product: CASSQDVSSYEQYF.